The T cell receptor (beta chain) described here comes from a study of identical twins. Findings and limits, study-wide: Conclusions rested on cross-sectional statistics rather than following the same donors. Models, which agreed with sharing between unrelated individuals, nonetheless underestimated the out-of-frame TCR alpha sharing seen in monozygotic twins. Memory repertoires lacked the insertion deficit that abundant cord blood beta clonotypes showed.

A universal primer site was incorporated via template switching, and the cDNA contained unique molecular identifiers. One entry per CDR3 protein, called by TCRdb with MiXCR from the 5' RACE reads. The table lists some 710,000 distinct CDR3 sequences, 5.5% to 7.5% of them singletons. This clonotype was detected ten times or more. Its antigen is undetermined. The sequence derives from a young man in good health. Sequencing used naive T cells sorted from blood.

Here the CDR3 reads CASSELAGAAGELFF. CDR3 bases: TGTGCCAGCAGTGAGCTAGCGGGAGCGGCCGGGGAGCTGTTTTTT. The rearrangement joins TRBV6-1 to TRBJ2-2; 10 bases are shared with TRBD2. Germline lookup yields CDR1 MNHNS and CDR2 SASEGT. The CDR3 sequence is 15 residues long. The V gene end was trimmed by 3 bases and the J gene end by 6 bases; junction bases not matched to a gene: 4.